A selection of T cell receptor beta chains follows, all from one sample in a study of blood T cell repertoires in COVID-19. This table comes from immunoSEQ multiplex PCR, and its TCRdb copy is limited to in-frame clones, with some not included. Of 250,000 or so clones detected, 88% appear once; the ten largest clones hold about 1%. What was sequenced was peripheral blood. These receptors were collected from a woman between 35 and 50 years old who had recovered from COVID-19. CDR3s include the opening cysteine and the closing phenylalanine or tryptophan. The D gene is left open where the match is weak. For some rows the clone size is stated as once, few or many, or as a class when expanded; others skip it.

abundance,j_gene,len,d_gene,v_gene,CDR3aa,CDR3nt
NA,TRBJ1-3,15,NA,TRBV6-5,CASRAGPTSGNTIYF,TGTGCCAGCAGGGCGGGACCGACCTCTGGAAACACCATATATTTT
NA,TRBJ2-7,15,NA,TRBV9,CASSVVGSPGYEQYF,TGTGCCAGCAGCGTAGTTGGCTCCCCAGGCTACGAGCAGTACTTC
NA,TRBJ2-1,16,TRBD2,TRBV7-9,CASSPGGGRTSNEQFF,TGTGCCAGCAGCCCCGGCGGCGGGAGGACCTCCAATGAGCAGTTCTTC
NA,TRBJ2-3,16,NA,TRBV7-2,CASSHRALTGAHTQYF,TGTGCCAGCAGCCACCGCGCCCTAACAGGCGCCCATACGCAGTATTTT
NA,TRBJ1-5,13,NA,TRBV5-1,CASSFGRNQPQHF,TGCGCCAGCAGCTTTGGGCGAAATCAGCCCCAGCATTTT
NA,TRBJ1-2,14,TRBD1,TRBV6-5,CASSWDRAPYGYTF,TGTGCCAGCAGTTGGGACAGGGCGCCCTATGGCTACACCTTC
once,TRBJ1-5,13,NA,TRBV12-3/TRBV12-4,CASSLGAAAPQHF,TGTGCCAGCAGTTTAGGAGCTGCGGCGCCCCAGCATTTT
once,TRBJ1-1,15,TRBD1,TRBV9,CASSPETGRYTEAFF,TGTGCCAGCAGCCCAGAGACAGGGCGATACACTGAAGCTTTCTTT
NA,TRBJ2-4,10,NA,TRBV10-1,CASRGARRYF,TGCGCCAGCAGGGGTGCGCGGAGGTACTTC
NA,TRBJ2-5,14,TRBD2,TRBV4-2,CASSQDELAPTQYF,TGTGCCAGCAGCCAAGATGAACTAGCGCCGACCCAGTACTTC
NA,TRBJ1-4,15,NA,TRBV2,CASSVGGLSTEKLFF,TGTGCCAGCAGTGTGGGGGGACTAAGTACCGAAAAACTGTTTTTT
NA,TRBJ1-5,14,NA,TRBV6-6,CASSYGAGSQPQHF,TGTGCCAGCAGTTACGGGGCAGGAAGTCAGCCCCAGCATTTT
NA,TRBJ1-5,14,NA,TRBV9,CASSAAGGNQPQHF,TGTGCCAGCAGCGCGGCGGGCGGCAATCAGCCCCAGCATTTT
NA,TRBJ1-1,12,TRBD1,TRBV4-1,CASSRTGGAAFF,TGCGCCAGCAGCCGGACAGGGGGCGCAGCTTTCTTT
NA,TRBJ1-1,11,NA,TRBV30,CGQGGRTEAFF,TGTGGCCAGGGCGGGAGGACTGAAGCTTTCTTT
NA,TRBJ2-1,14,NA,TRBV18,CASSPGTPHNEQFF,TGTGCCAGCTCACCTGGGACTCCCCACAATGAGCAGTTCTTC
NA,TRBJ1-1,16,NA,TRBV27,CASSFGPWGVRPEAFF,TGTGCCAGCAGTTTCGGCCCCTGGGGGGTCCGTCCTGAAGCTTTCTTT
NA,TRBJ1-5,16,TRBD1,TRBV4-1,CASSQDRGQGNQPQHF,TGCGCCAGCAGCCAAGATCGGGGACAGGGCAATCAGCCCCAGCATTTT
NA,TRBJ2-2,13,TRBD1,TRBV18,CASTGQGTGELFF,TGTGCCAGCACCGGACAGGGGACCGGGGAGCTGTTTTTT
NA,TRBJ2-3,17,NA,TRBV14,CASSQDLGGGHTDTQYF,TGTGCCAGCAGCCAAGATCTCGGGGGAGGACACACAGATACGCAGTATTTT
NA,TRBJ2-3,11,NA,TRBV25-1,CASTSGRLQYF,TGTGCCAGCACCAGTGGGAGGCTGCAGTATTTT
once,TRBJ2-1,13,NA,TRBV29-1,CSVGSGGHNEQFF,TGCAGCGTTGGGTCAGGGGGGCACAATGAGCAGTTCTTC
NA,TRBJ2-1,18,TRBD2,TRBV6-2/TRBV6-3,CASSAPTSGRAGGDEQFF,TGTGCCAGCAGTGCCCCGACTAGCGGGAGGGCCGGTGGTGATGAGCAGTTCTTC
NA,TRBJ2-1,11,NA,TRBV7-9,CASRYGDEQFF,TGTGCCAGCAGATACGGGGATGAGCAGTTCTTC
NA,TRBJ2-2,11,NA,TRBV12-5,CASGITGELFF,TGTGCTAGTGGGATAACAGGGGAGCTGTTTTTT
NA,TRBJ1-6,16,TRBD1,TRBV13,CASSQGQGTYNSPLHF,TGTGCCAGCAGCCAGGGACAGGGGACCTATAATTCACCCCTCCACTTT
NA,TRBJ1-1,13,NA,TRBV28,CASSPPSGTEAFF,TGTGCCAGCAGTCCCCCAAGCGGCACTGAAGCTTTCTTT
NA,TRBJ1-2,11,NA,TRBV24-1,CATSNRDGYTF,TGTGCCACCAGCAACAGGGATGGCTACACCTTC
once,TRBJ1-2,13,NA,TRBV6-5,CASSYGLNYGYTF,TGTGCCAGCAGTTACGGGCTTAACTATGGCTACACCTTC
NA,TRBJ1-1,13,NA,TRBV7-6,CASSRPPGTEAFF,TGTGCCAGCAGCCGACCCCCCGGGACTGAAGCTTTCTTT
NA,TRBJ1-5,13,NA,TRBV14,CASSGAADQPQHF,TGTGCCAGCAGCGGGGCAGCCGATCAGCCCCAGCATTTT
NA,TRBJ2-1,13,NA,TRBV9,CASSVVGSPEQFF,TGTGCCAGCAGCGTAGTGGGCAGTCCAGAGCAGTTCTTC
NA,TRBJ1-3,15,NA,TRBV7-9,CASSPQDSVGNTIYF,TGTGCCAGCAGCCCCCAAGACTCGGTTGGAAACACCATATATTTT
NA,TRBJ1-5,13,NA,TRBV19,CASSRSSGGPQHF,TGTGCCAGTAGCCGGAGCTCCGGGGGGCCCCAGCATTTT
few,TRBJ2-7,15,NA,TRBV11-1,CASTNAELSAYEQYF,TGTGCCAGCACCAACGCGGAGTTGAGCGCCTACGAGCAGTACTTC
NA,TRBJ2-1,13,NA,TRBV11-2,CASSLVGVYEQFF,TGTGCCAGCAGCTTAGTCGGGGTCTATGAGCAGTTCTTC
NA,TRBJ1-6,11,NA,TRBV6-5,CASGPPSPLHF,TGTGCCAGCGGGCCTCCTTCACCCCTCCACTTT
NA,TRBJ1-4,15,TRBD1,TRBV14,CASSQVGTGGQKLFF,TGTGCCAGCAGCCAAGTTGGGACAGGAGGTCAAAAACTGTTTTTT
NA,TRBJ2-1,15,TRBD2,TRBV13,CASSPPGGTYNEQFF,TGTGCCAGCAGCCCCCCGGGAGGCACCTACAATGAGCAGTTCTTC
NA,TRBJ2-1,16,NA,TRBV5-1,CASSLGGGNIDNEQFF,TGCGCCAGCAGCTTGGGTGGCGGGAACATAGACAATGAGCAGTTCTTC
NA,TRBJ2-1,13,NA,TRBV6-5,CASSYSLGNEQFF,TGTGCCAGCAGTTACTCACTAGGGAATGAGCAGTTCTTC
NA,TRBJ1-2,13,NA,TRBV6-6,CASSRQANYGYTF,TGTGCCAGCAGTCGACAGGCTAACTATGGCTACACCTTC
NA,TRBJ1-2,16,NA,TRBV19,CASTPRGPSGGYGYTF,TGTGCCAGTACCCCCCGCGGCCCCTCGGGTGGCTATGGCTACACCTTC
NA,TRBJ2-5,15,TRBD2,TRBV6-5,CASSLGTSGLGTQYF,TGTGCCAGCAGTCTGGGGACTAGCGGATTGGGGACCCAGTACTTC